The following is a TCR beta chain sequence with its context. The authors' processing: For nucleated cells, counts were estimated from reference gene primer amplification. TCRdb keeps only in-frame clones here, not all; method: immunoSEQ multiplex PCR. That table supplies the V and J calls and clone size; D and trimming were determined from the DNA. The sample lists around 150,000 clones; over 60% were seen once. CDR1 SGDLS and CDR2 YYNGEE come from the germline V gene. Trimming took 0 bases from V and 0 from J, leaving 7 bases between them. The length of the CDR3 is 15 residues. The data were taken from a study of blood T cell repertoires in COVID-19. Overall study context: Sources were T cells, B-cell-depleted T cells, or PBMCs; the material itself was cDNA or gDNA.

This sequence was found in a woman older than 75 with acute or convalescent COVID-19. The rearrangement joins TRBV9 to TRBJ2-1, with a weak D call TRBD2 (5 bases). Source material: peripheral blood. This CDR3 reads CASSVAGNSYNEQFF. The CDR3 nucleotides are TGTGCCAGCAGCGTAGCGGGGAACTCCTACAATGAGCAGTTCTTC.